These T cell receptor beta chains were read from a single sample in a study of T cell repertoires in cytomegalovirus infection. TCRdb re-called the reads with MiXCR, one entry per CDR3 protein. The table records 65,000 to 85,000 distinct CDR3 sequences, more than 25% of them present only once. Their target antigens are unknown. The source was CD8+ T cells from cultured PBMCs, collected from culture after CMV antigen stimulation. The source of these receptors is a human donor in good health (CMV status not recorded). Some clones in this sample may be carry-over from other donors' samples. The CDR3 runs from the conserved cysteine through the conserved F or W. D genes are given only for firm matches. Only some rows state a clone size, as once, few, many or a class for expanded clones.

clone_size j_call d_call v_call cdr3_nt cdr3_aa
once TRBJ2-5 NA TRBV7-6 TGTGCCAGCAACCTCGGAGGGGAGACCCAGTACTTC CASNLGGETQYF
few TRBJ1-4 NA TRBV19 TGTGCCAGTAGTGAGGGGCTGGATGAAAAACTGTTTTTT CASSEGLDEKLFF
NA TRBJ1-4 NA TRBV12-3/TRBV12-4 TGTGCCAGCAGTTTAAACGCCTTAAATGAAAAACTGTTTTTT CASSLNALNEKLFF
NA TRBJ2-1 TRBD2 TRBV10-3 TGTGCCATCAGTGAGATACTAGCGGGAGGGCCCCACAATGAGCAGTTCTTC CAISEILAGGPHNEQFF
NA TRBJ2-1 NA TRBV4-3 TGCGCCAGCAGCCCCAGTGGAGGGAATGAGCAGTTCTTC CASSPSGGNEQFF
NA TRBJ1-2 NA TRBV27 TGTGCCAGCAGTCCCGGGGGCGCGGGCGGCTACACCTTC CASSPGGAGGYTF
few TRBJ2-5 NA TRBV7-9 TGTGCCAGCAGCGGACAAGGAGAAGAGACCCAGTACTTC CASSGQGEETQYF
many TRBJ1-2 NA TRBV7-2 TGTGCCAGCAGCTTAGCGGGGCCCGGTGGCTACACCTTC CASSLAGPGGYTF
NA TRBJ1-3 NA TRBV25-1 TGTGCCAGCAGGGCGGGGGTAATGAACACCATATATTTT CASRAGVMNTIYF
NA TRBJ2-5 NA TRBV6-2/TRBV6-3 TGTGCCAGCTCGCGCAGGGGAATAGAGACCCAGTACTTC CASSRRGIETQYF
NA TRBJ2-1 NA TRBV30 TGTGCCGCTAGAACCGAGAGCTCCTACAATGAGCAGTTCTTC CAARTESSYNEQFF
NA TRBJ2-2 TRBD1 TRBV11-2 TGTGCCAGCAGGAAAGGGGACAGCATACCCGGGGAGCTGTTTTTT CASRKGDSIPGELFF
NA TRBJ1-1 NA TRBV20-1 TGCAGTGCCCAGCCGCGTAACACTGAAGCTTTCTTT CSAQPRNTEAFF
NA TRBJ2-1 TRBD2 TRBV20-1 TGCAGTGCTAGGCCCCCTAGCGGGAGGTCTTCGTCCTACAATGAGCAGTTCTTC CSARPPSGRSSSYNEQFF
NA TRBJ2-1 TRBD2 TRBV3-1 TGTGCCAGCAGCCCGTTAGCGGGACGGAATGAGCAGTTCTTC CASSPLAGRNEQFF
NA TRBJ2-7 TRBD2 TRBV12-3/TRBV12-4 TGTGCCAGCAGTGCCACTACTAGCGGGAGATCCTACGAGCAGTACTTC CASSATTSGRSYEQYF
NA TRBJ2-3 TRBD2 TRBV6-6 TGTGCCAGCAGTTACTACTTAGCGGGAGCGGGAGATACGCAGTATTTT CASSYYLAGAGDTQYF
few TRBJ2-1 TRBD2 TRBV24-1 TGTGCCACCAGTGACCGGGGAGGGCCACGAAATGAGCAGTTCTTC CATSDRGGPRNEQFF
once TRBJ2-7 TRBD2 TRBV28 TGTGCCAGCAGTTTAGTCGGGACTAGCGGGGCCTACGAGCAGTACTTC CASSLVGTSGAYEQYF
once TRBJ2-3 TRBD2 TRBV28 TGTGCCAGCAGTTTGAGGCGGGCGGGGGGTGCGGATACGCAGTATTTT CASSLRRAGGADTQYF
NA TRBJ2-3 NA TRBV7-6 TGTGCCAGCGCAAACCTAGGGGGGAGGGCCTCTGCAGATACGCAGTATTTT CASANLGGRASADTQYF
NA TRBJ2-1 NA TRBV7-9 TGTGCCAGCAGCGGCTCGGGGAATGAGCAGTTCTTC CASSGSGNEQFF
NA TRBJ2-7 NA TRBV5-1 TGCGCCAGCAGCTTGGCCCAGGGATGGTACGAGCAGTACTTC CASSLAQGWYEQYF
few TRBJ2-3 NA TRBV6-1 TGTGCCACCGTCGGCGGCACAGATACGCAGTATTTT CATVGGTDTQYF
few TRBJ2-7 NA TRBV19 TGTGCCAGTAGTATCGGAGGTCCCCGCGAGCAGTACTTC CASSIGGPREQYF
few TRBJ2-7 NA TRBV13 TGTGCCAGCAGATCCCCCGAATCCTACGAGCAGTACTTC CASRSPESYEQYF
NA TRBJ1-1 NA TRBV29-1 TGCAGCGTTGACCCGGGGAACACTGAAGCTTTCTTT CSVDPGNTEAFF
NA TRBJ2-1 NA TRBV11-2 TGTGCCAGCAGCTTAGAGGCGGGGGCCTCCTACAATGAGCAGTTCTTC CASSLEAGASYNEQFF
few TRBJ1-5 TRBD1 TRBV20-1 TGCAGTGCTAACTACCCGGACAGGGGAGGGAATCAGCCCCAGCATTTT CSANYPDRGGNQPQHF
NA TRBJ2-7 NA TRBV5-6 TGTGCCAGCTGCCTCAGTGACGGAACCTACGAGCAGTACTTC CASCLSDGTYEQYF
NA TRBJ2-1 TRBD2 TRBV7-8 TGTGCCAGCAGCTTAGGGACTAGCCTGCAGAATGAGCAGTTCTTC CASSLGTSLQNEQFF
few TRBJ1-1 NA TRBV6-2/TRBV6-3 TGTGCCAGCAGTCTTCGGAGGGTGAACACTGAAGCTTTCTTT CASSLRRVNTEAFF
many TRBJ1-5 NA TRBV7-9 TGTGCCAGCAGCTTAGAAAAAAATCAGCCCCAGCATTTT CASSLEKNQPQHF
NA TRBJ2-1 TRBD2 TRBV11-2 TGTGCCAGCAGCCACCCGGGGGGACTAGCGGGAGGGAGGTCAAGCGATGAGCAGTTCTTC CASSHPGGLAGGRSSDEQFF
NA TRBJ2-1 NA TRBV12-5 TGTGCTAGTGGTTTGTCGCATCGGGGCGCCGACAATGAGCAGTTCTTC CASGLSHRGADNEQFF
NA TRBJ2-5 NA TRBV27 TGTGCCAGCAGTTCGGGACGGCCGGCGGCCCAGTACTTC CASSSGRPAAQYF
NA TRBJ2-6 NA TRBV9 TGTGCCAGCAGCGTAGGATCGGGTACTGGGGCCAACGTCCTGACTTTC CASSVGSGTGANVLTF
NA TRBJ2-7 NA TRBV6-2/TRBV6-3 TGTGCCAGCAGATCGGAGAGGGCCTACGAGCAGTACTTC CASRSERAYEQYF
NA TRBJ2-7 NA TRBV20-1 TGCAGTGCTAGAGATAAAGGGACGGGAGACGCCGAGCAGTACTTC CSARDKGTGDAEQYF
few TRBJ2-3 NA TRBV5-4 TGTGCCAGCAGCTCGGACGGGGACCTCACAGATACGCAGTATTTT CASSSDGDLTDTQYF
NA TRBJ1-2 NA TRBV18 TGTGCCAGCTCACCGACAGCCACCTCTAACTATGGCTACACCTTC CASSPTATSNYGYTF
many TRBJ2-1 NA TRBV4-3 TGCGCCAGCGGGGATGAGCAGTTCTTC CASGDEQFF
NA TRBJ1-5 TRBD1 TRBV19 TGTGCCAGTACCCCCGGGACAGCATTTAGCAATCAGCCCCAGCATTTT CASTPGTAFSNQPQHF
NA TRBJ2-7 TRBD2 TRBV13 TGTGCCAGCAGCTCCGGACTAGCGGCCAGGAGCTCCTACGAGCAGTACTTC CASSSGLAARSSYEQYF